The text below deals with one T cell receptor beta chain. As defined, naive CD8 cells were CD45RO-negative and positively selected for CCR7, with terminally differentiated effector memory CD45RA+ cells excluded. V gave up 6 bases and J gave up 4 bases; unmatched junction bases: 5. Per the germline V gene, CDR1 is MNHEY and CDR2 is SVGAGI. This CDR3 is 15 amino acids long. The entry originates in a study of shared clonotypes between healthy human individuals. The assay ran at deep level. Produced via immunoSEQ multiplex PCR; TCRdb's table is partial and in-frame only. The sample includes about 820,000 clones, about 92% of them seen just once.

The clonotype comes from a man younger than 45 in good health. The chain uses TRBV6-5 and TRBJ2-5; TRBD2 aligns across 13 bases. The sequenced material came from naive CD8+ T cells sorted from blood. For the CDR3, the DNA is TGTGCCAGCAGCTTACTAGCGGGAGGGGTAGAGACCCAGTACTTC. It encodes CASSLLAGGVETQYF.